This entry concerns a single T cell receptor (beta chain). Its antigen is currently not known. No base quality information exists; no much larger clone differs at one position. The CDR3 contains 15 residues, cysteine and phenylalanine counted. Of the read, only the CDR3 DNA is kept; its 45 bases are in frame from base 1. The germline V gene supplies CDR1 SGHTA and CDR2 FQGNSA. Relative to germline, V is missing 2 bases and J is missing 7 bases, with 11 bases of the junction outside any gene match. To prepare the library, the immunoSEQ multiplex PCR assay was applied. For the multiplex PCR, a mixture combining 60 forward primers for TCR Vbeta segments and 13 reverse primers for TCR Jbeta segments was used. A multiplex PCR assay on genomic DNA amplified the CDR3 region of rearranged TCR beta genes. The Illumina HiSeq System was used to sequence the amplified TCR beta libraries as 87-base-pair reads. Processing in the source paper ran as follows. A later analysis counted about 80 million unique TCR beta chains across the 650 to 800 repertoires, and some 11 million of these chains were shared by at least two donors. Raw reads were error-corrected and collapsed into unique sequences with a nearest-neighbor algorithm that merged closely related sequences to remove PCR and sequencing errors. V, D and J gene segments were assigned by aligning CDR3 sequences to IMGT reference sequences. For a sequence to be retained, a match of at least six nucleotides to both a V gene segment and a J gene segment was required. A rearrangement was called productive if the CDR3 had no stop codons and remained in frame with V and J, and every other rearrangement was called non-productive. CDR3 was defined by IMGT convention, running from the second conserved V-encoded cysteine to the conserved J-encoded phenylalanine. The earlier analysis of about 640 of the donors excluded any sequence lacking an unambiguous match to a single V gene segment. In an earlier analysis of approximately 500 of the donors, a V segment was called functional when productive rearrangements were above 56.7%, and segregating when the standard deviation between donors exceeded 5%. A statistical classification framework was developed to diagnose cytomegalovirus status using the catalog of TCR beta chain sequences. In a later analysis, TCR nucleotide sequences were compared against IMGT/GENE-DB human TR gene sequences so that V and J genes could be assigned. Using the TCRdist pipeline, a later analysis assigned CDR3 sequences along with most-parsimonious VDJ recombination scenarios. In a later analysis, each TCR beta chain was defined by its CDR3 amino acid sequence together with its V-gene family, and reads without a unique V-gene family were excluded. To address suspected cross-contamination and a sequencing artifact, a later analysis removed 550 to 750 highly shared, low-generation-probability nucleotide sequences. In a later analysis, a clonal expansion index for each public chain was calculated from normalized within-repertoire ranks of inferred template counts. In a later analysis, generation probabilities were computed using a VDJ recombination model fitted to out-of-frame rearrangements, and the results were checked against IGoR. In a later analysis, hypergeometric tests were used to score TCR-TCR, TCR-HLA and TCR-CMV co-occurrence, with a repertoire-size bias correction applied to TCR pairs. A later analysis estimated false discovery rates by permuting HLA or CMV assignments 20 times. In a later analysis, co-occurring TCRs were grouped using DBSCAN, with TCRdist sequence similarity added in when clustering inside HLA-allele-positive subsets. Repertoires with fewer than 30,000 or more than 120,000 public chains, plus five repertoires with anomalous nucleotide sharing, were excluded from co-occurrence clustering. The source is immuneACCESS, and TCRdb retained only in-frame sequences with V and J called. Part of the clones is not carried over; for the studies checked, unresolved V genes explain less than half of this, and the remainder is unexplained. The DNA gave D and trimming, while V, J and clone size come from that table. This sample has 190,000 or so clones in its table, and around four fifths of those were observed once. The ten largest clones take up around 1.5% of the sample.

This sample was taken from a study of cytomegalovirus exposure and HLA in healthy donors (dated 2017 in TCRdb). For context, the study as a whole: An earlier analysis of approximately 640 of the donors reported more than 250 Gb of sequence data and about 100 million unique TCR beta sequences from 150 million to 200 million T cells. To study patterns of TCR occurrence, a later analysis re-analyzed previously published TCR beta repertoires from several hundred donors and added high-resolution HLA genotyping. Typing coverage differed by locus: A, B, C, DRB1 and DQB1 were typed in roughly 620-630 donors, DQA1 in 500 to 550, DPA1 in some 570, and DPB1 in just under 480. Among the roughly 410 genotyped donors, about 85% belonged to the genetic ancestry cluster associated with self-reported Caucasian donors. High-throughput TCR immunosequencing, statistical association of individual TCRs with disease status, and machine learning were combined to predict cytomegalovirus infection status. Among 300 to 450 genotyped donors of the cohort, an average of around 240,000 unique TCR beta nucleotide sequences were sequenced per donor, roughly 20% of them non-productive. The later analysis used no new phenotypic data to find candidate immune exposures, relying instead on TCR beta sequences and their occurrence across donors. Class I and class II HLA loci were covered by the typing at four-digit resolution. Every discovery cohort repertoire had been produced on one sequencing platform. In addition to the first cohort of 650 to 750 subjects, a separate validation cohort of about 120 different subjects was used. The T cell repertoires of around 670 subjects were profiled by immunosequencing and related to cytomegalovirus serostatus. An early release covering 550 to 650 HLA-typed donors comprised 250 to 350 gigabases of sequencing data and tens of millions of unique TCR sequences. Donor age, sex, ethnicity and CMV serostatus were compiled alongside the repertoire data. In an earlier analysis of over 550 of the donors, high-throughput TCR beta sequencing was used to judge whether each TCR beta V gene segment behaved as functional or pseudogenic. Genome-wide SNP genotypes for about 65% of the 666 donors were used in a later genetic analysis, which treated that subset as a discovery cohort. Roughly five DR-DQ haplotypes were handled as single units for association and clustering because linkage in the cohort was strong. The aim of the study was to test whether cataloging public T cell receptors could identify signatures of past pathogen exposure. The paper's findings and limits, for the study overall: Sequencing depth was assumed to be roughly uniform across donors in the presence/absence analyses, though that assumption may not hold. Because HLA typing was missing for some donors at each locus, association tests included only the typed subset. Assigning TCR associations to individual alleles was difficult when HLA alleles, especially DR and DQ, strongly co-occurred. Linkage disequilibrium might explain the correlated functional status among segregating V segments, but an unknown experimental factor could not be excluded. Because the 87-base-pair reads could not distinguish some IMGT-functional V segments, including TRBV6-2 and TRBV6-3, those segments were excluded. Because counts were too low, roughly 18 rarely observed V segments, including chromosome 9 orphons, were left out of the earlier analysis of some 600 of the donors. Three of the identified cytomegalovirus-associated TCR beta chains were confirmed in vitro to be specific for cytomegalovirus antigens. A further reported finding was that TCR beta sequences accurately predicted the HLA-A and HLA-B alleles for most subjects in the first cohort. The authors suggested that the approach could potentially be generalized to other disease states and immunological phenotypes. According to a later analysis, most CMV-associated TCR beta chains appeared to be HLA-restricted, and the HLA associations seemed to be driven largely by CMV exposure. According to a later genetic analysis, donors in an Asian-associated ancestry cluster had fewer N-insertions in productive TCRs than the approximately 650-donor mean. In a later analysis, TCR association rates were found to vary across HLA loci, with the most associated TCRs seen for DRB1 alleles and the fewest for HLA-C alleles. A cluster of highly shared sequence variants was judged likely to be a technical artifact of the sequencing pipeline. For the cohort, immune exposure information was limited to CMV serostatus. Only TCR beta chains were sequenced in this cohort, and the absence of alpha or paired-chain data limited detectable features. At a false discovery rate of 0.05, a later analysis linked approximately 18,000 TCR beta sequences to specific HLA alleles. In an earlier analysis of over 550 of the donors, most TCR beta V segments were observed in productive rearrangements about 87% or about 30% of the time, broadly matching IMGT annotations. Across donors, most TCR sequences were observed very rarely, whereas some public TCRs were present in many individuals. In a later analysis, HLA-associated TCR beta chains were found to be more clonally expanded and to have lower generation probabilities than equally common non-associated chains. In both the original and validation cohorts, the classifier was reported to diagnose cytomegalovirus status with high specificity and sensitivity. A later genetic analysis associated a missense DCLRE1C variant with V-gene and J-gene trimming of TCR beta chains, and an independent cohort replicated the association. The study listed over 150 TCR beta chains as associated with cytomegalovirus. Several of the top co-occurrence clusters appeared to be linked to parvovirus B19, influenza, CMV and Epstein-Barr virus, according to a later analysis.

The cohort was made up of approximately 700 healthy bone marrow donors. Cohort members were all nominally healthy when sampled, although unrecorded immune exposures were likely present. The donor tested CMV seronegative, placing the donor among the 350 or so seronegative members of the cohort. Each donor provided a peripheral blood sample, and peripheral blood mononuclear cells were used for TCR beta sequencing. Genomic DNA was extracted from the blood cell samples with the Qiagen DNeasy Blood Extraction Kit. The V and J genes are TRBV7-2 and TRBJ2-7, with 7 middle bases fitting TRBD1. Input material: PBMCs. This receptor was identified in a man aged 45-65 years in good health and CMV-seronegative. The CDR3 region: CASSLRGQSTGEQYF. The DNA reads as follows: TGTGCCAGCAGCTTAAGGGGACAGTCGACTGGAGAGCAGTACTTC. Joined to the reference TRBV7-2 and TRBJ2-7 proteins, this CDR3 gives the full variable domain: GAGVSQSPSNKVTEKGKDVELRCDPISGHTALYWYRQSLGQGLEFLIYFQGNSAPDKSGLPSDRFSAERTGGSVSTLTIQRTQQEDSAVYLCASSLRGQSTGEQYFGPGTRLTVT.